Presented here are 10 T cell receptor beta chains from one specimen sequenced in a study of blood T cell repertoires in COVID-19. Generated by immunoSEQ multiplex PCR, the TCRdb table keeps only in-frame clones and is missing some. This repertoire shows approximately 220,000 clones, roughly nine tenths found once; its top ten account for 0.55% to 0.75%. The sample was peripheral blood. These TCRs come from a man aged 40-49 years with acute or convalescent COVID-19.

This clone has a single count. The chain employs TRBV2 and TRBJ2-5, with TRBD1 matching 7 bases. CDR3 length equals 14 residues. The trim removed 6 bases at V and 4 bases at J, leaving 8 bases unmatched. Germline CDR1 reads SNHLY; CDR2 reads FYNNEI. CDR3 protein: CASRNRGMGETQYF. CDR3 coding DNA: TGTGCCAGCAGGAACAGGGGCATGGGAGAGACCCAGTACTTC.

This chain links TRBV5-1 with TRBJ1-3; 7 positions match TRBD1. CDR1 and CDR2 (germline): SGHRS, YFSETQ. Germline trimming cut 0 bases from V and 7 bases from J; bases unmatched to any gene: 4. The CDR3 covers 14 residues. CDR3 in amino acids: CASSLEGQRNTIYF. For the CDR3, the DNA is TGCGCCAGCAGCTTGGAGGGACAGAGGAACACCATATATTTT. The variable domain in full, with the rest retrieved from reference TRBV5-1 and TRBJ1-3, is KAGVTQTPRYLIKTRGQQVTLSCSPISGHRSVSWYQQTPGQGLQFLFEYFSETQRNKGNFPGRFSGRQFSNSRSEMNVSTLELGDSALYLCASSLEGQRNTIYFGEGSWLTVV.

The genes are TRBV15 and TRBJ1-2; the D gene is possibly TRBD1 (5 bases). The ends were cut back, 0 bases at V and 4 bases at J, with 12 bases in the middle. The CDR3 loop spans 15 amino acids. Germline assignment: CDR1 LNHNV and CDR2 YYDKDF (reference sequence). The chain's CDR3 is CATSRDGGEGYGYTF. CDR3 coding DNA: TGTGCCACCAGCAGAGATGGGGGGGAGGGCTATGGCTACACCTTC.

The chain joins TRBV7-3 to TRBJ2-4, with 7 bases matching TRBD1. CDR3 size: 15 residues. V shed 3 bases and J 6 bases; nucleotides not matched to a gene: 8. Germline CDR1 is SGHTA and CDR2 is FQGTGA. As DNA, the CDR3 is TGTGCCAGCAGCTTTTCCGGGACAGACGGAAACATTCAGTACTTC. This codes for CASSFSGTDGNIQYF.

This chain uses TRBV11-2 with TRBJ2-3, with 9 bases lining up with TRBD2. Per the germline V gene, CDR1 is SGHAT and CDR2 is FQNNGV. Losses at the gene ends were 3 bases for V and 2 bases for J; bases not matched to a gene: 6. The CDR3 spans 16 residues. Written as DNA, the CDR3 is TGTGCCAGCAGCTTTGGAGCGGGGGGCCCCACAGATACGCAGTATTTT. Protein: CASSFGAGGPTDTQYF.

This clone appeared once. V usage is TRBV7-9 and J usage is TRBJ1-6; D perhaps matches TRBD1 (5 bases). Deletions cut 11 bases from V and 7 bases from J, with 15 bases between. This CDR3 contains 13 residues. CDR1 and CDR2 from the germline V gene are SEHNR and FQNEAQ (reference sequence). This CDR3 is CASIRAGNSPLHF. CDR3 sequence (DNA): TGTGCCTCTATCAGGGCCGGGAATTCACCCCTCCACTTT.

The rearrangement links TRBV11-2 to TRBJ1-1; D might be TRBD1 (6 bases). Per germline, CDR1 SGHAT and CDR2 FQNNGV. Trimming left V 2 bases short and J 0 bases short, with 10 bases between. There are 15 residues in the CDR3. The CDR3 bases are TGTGCCAGCAGCTTAAGGCCAGGGGTGAACACTGAAGCTTTCTTT. This gives the protein CASSLRPGVNTEAFF.

This clone was observed once. This chain joins TRBV5-1 and TRBJ2-7; D gene unclear. The CDR3 is 13 residues long. In germline, CDR1 is SGHRS, CDR2 YFSETQ. The V end lost 0 bases, the J end lost 4 bases, and 8 bases lay between the germline ends. The DNA for the CDR3 is TGCGCCAGCAGCTTGGTTATCGGGTACGAGCAGTACTTC. Protein product: CASSLVIGYEQYF.

V gene TRBV3-1 (or the pseudogene TRBV3-2) combines with J gene TRBJ1-1, with D possibly being TRBD1 (6 bases). Germline CDR1 is LGHDT and CDR2 is YNNKEL (reference sequence). V was cut by 3 bases and J by 11 bases, with 16 bases left in between. CDR3 length: 13 amino acids. CDR3 amino acids: CASSQAWDIGAFF. CDR3 nucleotides: TGTGCCAGCAGCCAGGCGTGGGACATCGGCGCTTTCTTT.

The chain employs TRBV27 and TRBJ2-1; unclear D gene. Trimming cost V 8 bases and J 4 bases, with 12 bases left between them. CDR3 size: 13 residues. Germline CDR1 and CDR2: MNHEY and SMNVEV (reference sequence). CDR3 amino acids: CASSYSPYNEQFF. In DNA, the CDR3 is TGTGCCAGCTCCTACTCGCCTTACAATGAGCAGTTCTTC.